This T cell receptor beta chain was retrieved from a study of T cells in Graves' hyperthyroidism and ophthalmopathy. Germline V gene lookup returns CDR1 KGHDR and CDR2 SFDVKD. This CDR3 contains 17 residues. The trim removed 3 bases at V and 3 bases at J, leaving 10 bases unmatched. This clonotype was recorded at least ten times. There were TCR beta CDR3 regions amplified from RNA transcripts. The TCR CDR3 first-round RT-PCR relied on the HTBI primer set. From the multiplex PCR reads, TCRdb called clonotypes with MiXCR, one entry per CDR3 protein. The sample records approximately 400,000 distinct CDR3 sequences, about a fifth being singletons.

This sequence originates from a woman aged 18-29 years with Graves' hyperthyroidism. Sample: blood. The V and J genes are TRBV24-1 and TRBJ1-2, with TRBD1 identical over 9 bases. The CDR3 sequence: CATSDVGTGIEDYGYTF. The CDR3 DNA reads TGTGCCACCAGTGATGTAGGGACAGGGATAGAGGACTATGGCTACACCTTC.